Below, 15 T cell receptor beta chains from the same sample are listed, as sequenced in a study of T cells in localized non-small cell lung cancer. Only in-frame clones appear in the TCRdb table, and some are missing; sequencing was by immunoSEQ multiplex PCR. The table shows tens of thousands of clones, with over 70% occurring only once. The sample in question was peripheral blood mononuclear cells, obtained before any cancer treatment. The receptors come from a man aged 35 to 69 with stage III lung adenocarcinoma.

The chain recombines TRBV28 with TRBJ2-5; D perhaps matches TRBD2 (5 bases). The V gene's germline CDR1 is MDHEN and CDR2 SYDVKM. The CDR3 has 13 amino acids. V was pared by 6 bases and J by 3 bases, with 11 bases between. CDR3 loop: CASSPGLKETQYF. The CDR3 nucleotides read TGTGCCAGCAGCCCAGGACTTAAAGAGACCCAGTACTTC.

The genes are TRBV6-5 and TRBJ2-3, with D hard to call. The CDR3 has 15 residues. V was cut by 0 bases and J by 1 base, with 8 bases left in between. Germline CDR1 MNHEY, CDR2 SVGAGI. CDR3 nucleotides: TGTGCCAGCAGTTACTCTAATGTGGGCACAGATACGCAGTATTTT. It specifies CASSYSNVGTDTQYF.

This clone has just a few counts. V is TRBV19 and J is TRBJ2-3; D gene unclear. The V end was cut by 7 bases, the J end by 4 bases, with 18 bases between. CDR1 LNHDA and CDR2 SQIVND come from the germline V gene (reference sequence). The CDR3 runs to 15 residues. The DNA for the CDR3 is TGTGCCAGTACCCCGCGGACGGAGAGGCCAGATACGCAGTATTTT. This gives the protein CASTPRTERPDTQYF.

The chain combines TRBV5-6 with TRBJ1-3, with D maybe TRBD1 (5 bases). Germline V gives CDR1 SGHDT, CDR2 YYEEEE. The germline V and J ends were trimmed by 6 bases and 7 bases, with 14 bases remaining between them. The CDR3 spans 13 residues. The CDR3 coding sequence is TGTGCCAGCACGGGGGGTCCCGTCAACACCATATATTTT. Protein sequence: CASTGGPVNTIYF.

The chain carries TRBV19 and TRBJ2-3, with TRBD2 matching over 9 bases. Trimming removed 2 bases from V and 0 bases from J; junction bases left unmatched: 6. Germline lookup yields CDR1 LNHDA and CDR2 SQIVND (reference sequence). CDR3 length: 17 residues. The CDR3 spells CASSILLAGPSTDTQYF. In DNA form, the CDR3 reads TGTGCCAGTAGTATACTTCTAGCGGGACCCAGCACAGATACGCAGTATTTT.

V is TRBV16 and J is TRBJ1-2; D is unresolved. Germline values: CDR1 KGHSY, CDR2 FQNENV. Trimming left V 2 bases short and J 1 base short, with 11 bases between. This CDR3 contains 15 residues. The CDR3 spells CASSQIIGLNYGYTF. CDR3 DNA: TGTGCCAGCAGCCAAATAATCGGCCTTAACTATGGCTACACCTTC. The full variable domain, in which reference TRBV16 and TRBJ1-2 provide the parts outside the CDR3, is GEEVAQTPKHLVRGEGQKAKLYCAPIKGHSYVFWYQQVLKNEFKFLISFQNENVFDETGMPKERFSAKCLPNSPCSLEIQATKLEDSAVYFCASSQIIGLNYGYTFGSGTRLTVV.

This clone was counted only a few times. V usage is TRBV29-1 and J usage is TRBJ2-1; D not resolved. The CDR3 spans 11 residues. V gave up 4 bases and J gave up 8 bases, with 9 bases separating them. Looked up from germline, CDR1 is SQVTM and CDR2 is ANQGSEA. The CDR3 loop reads CSVVGRDEQFF. The CDR3 DNA reads TGCAGCGTTGTAGGAAGAGATGAGCAGTTCTTC.

V gene TRBV10-3 combines with J gene TRBJ2-2; D assignment may be TRBD1 or TRBD2 (5 bases each). This CDR3 comprises 15 residues. In germline, CDR1 is ENHRY, CDR2 SYGVKD. The V end lost 5 bases, the J end lost 4 bases, and 14 bases lay between the germline ends. The CDR3 here is CAISPLAGTTGELFF. In DNA, the CDR3 is TGTGCCATCAGTCCCCTTGCAGGGACCACCGGGGAGCTGTTTTTT.

The chain links TRBV5-4 to TRBJ2-1, with 9 positions matching TRBD1. V gave up 2 bases and J gave up 4 bases; unmatched junction bases: 4. Germline lookup yields CDR1 SGHNT and CDR2 YYREEE (reference sequence). CDR3 size: 15 residues. The CDR3 here is CASSLQGADYNEQFF. The CDR3 DNA sequence: TGTGCCAGCAGCTTACAGGGGGCGGATTACAATGAGCAGTTCTTC.

J is TRBJ1-1 and V is TRBV6-1; TRBD1 aligns across 9 bases. Trimming cost V 2 bases and J 4 bases; bases outside gene matches: 5. Per the germline V gene, CDR1 is MNHNS and CDR2 is SASEGT. The CDR3 consists of 15 residues. CDR3: CASSEIDRGSTEAFF. Here the CDR3 DNA reads TGTGCCAGCAGTGAAATCGACAGGGGGTCCACTGAAGCTTTCTTT.

This clone was recorded once. This rearrangement joins TRBV9 to TRBJ2-7; 9 bases match TRBD1. Trimming took 0 bases from V and 3 from J; bases not matched to a gene: 4. Germline V lookup: CDR1 SGDLS, CDR2 YYNGEE. This CDR3 comprises 15 residues. The DNA of the CDR3 is TGTGCCAGCAGCGTAGGGGGGACAGGGATCTACGAGCAGTACTTC. Translated: CASSVGGTGIYEQYF.

V gene TRBV16 combines with J gene TRBJ1-1; TRBD1 matches at 7 bases. Germline-derived CDR1 and CDR2 are KGHSY and FQNENV. The ends lost 0 bases at V and 1 base at J; junction bases unmatched: 5. The CDR3 covers 16 residues. CDR3 in amino acids: CASSQSRGQWNTEAFF. CDR3 in DNA: TGTGCCAGCAGCCAATCAAGGGGACAGTGGAACACTGAAGCTTTCTTT. Using reference TRBV16 and TRBJ1-1 for the parts outside the CDR3, the full variable domain is GEEVAQTPKHLVRGEGQKAKLYCAPIKGHSYVFWYQQVLKNEFKFLISFQNENVFDETGMPKERFSAKCLPNSPCSLEIQATKLEDSAVYFCASSQSRGQWNTEAFFGQGTRLTVV.

The CDR3 nucleotides are TGTGCCAGCTATGGCACCGCGGACACTGAAGCTTTCTTT. Its translation is CASYGTADTEAFF. The J gene is TRBJ1-1, the V gene TRBV18; D not certain. The length of the CDR3 is 13 residues. V dropped 7 bases and J dropped 3 bases, with 12 bases sitting between them. The V gene's germline CDR1 is KGHSH and CDR2 LQKENI.

The rearrangement joins TRBV11-2 to TRBJ2-7; D might be TRBD1 or TRBD2, each matching 6 bases. Trimming pared 4 bases from V and 1 base from J, leaving 20 bases between. The CDR3 covers 17 residues. Germline-derived CDR1 and CDR2 are SGHAT and FQNNGV. CDR3 sequence (DNA): TGTGCCAGCAGCTCAACGACCGGCAGGAGGGGGTCCTACGAGCAGTACTTC. Amino acids: CASSSTTGRRGSYEQYF.

CDR3 nucleotides: TGTGCCAGCAGCCGCCCCTCTGGAAACACCATATATTTT. Its translation is CASSRPSGNTIYF. This chain uses TRBV7-2 with TRBJ1-3; no clear D gene. CDR1 is SGHTA, CDR2 FQGNSA, per germline. The CDR3 loop spans 13 amino acids. Between the trimmed V and J ends, which lost 5 bases and 0 bases, there was a span of 5 bases. Together with reference TRBV7-2 and TRBJ1-3, the CDR3 gives the full variable domain: GAGVSQSPSNKVTEKGKDVELRCDPISGHTALYWYRQSLGQGLEFLIYFQGNSAPDKSGLPSDRFSAERTGGSVSTLTIQRTQQEDSAVYLCASSRPSGNTIYFGEGSWLTVV.